The entry below gives a single T cell receptor (beta chain) sequence along with its context. The length of the CDR3 is 16 residues. With 0 bases clipped from V and 10 bases from J, the junction kept 9 bases outside the gene matches. Germline-derived CDR1 and CDR2 are MRHNA and SNTAGT. The data were taken from a study of Ad26.COV2.S vaccination and SARS-CoV-2 variants. Treatment here: around 19 received Ad26.COV2.S at low or high dose, single or two shots; about 5 received placebo; per-sample allocation not given. The samples date from day 63 after the first vaccine or placebo injection. The data were produced by immunoSEQ multiplex PCR, yet TCRdb's version contains in-frame clones alone and is incomplete. The profile shows hundreds of thousands of clones, around 87% of them singletons.

The material was peripheral blood, obtained in a trial of Ad26.COV2.S vaccine versus placebo. The rearrangement links TRBV6-4 to TRBJ2-1; 10 bases map to TRBD2. The sequence derives from a person aged 18-60 years who received the Ad26.COV2.S COVID-19 vaccine or a placebo. The CDR3 DNA follows: TGTGCCAGCAGTGACTCCGGGGCTAGCGGGAGTAGAGAGCAGTTCTTC. It yields the protein CASSDSGASGSREQFF.